This T cell receptor beta chain comes out of a study of blood T cell repertoires in COVID-19. At the level of the study: Sources were T cells, B-cell-depleted T cells, or PBMCs; the material itself was cDNA or gDNA.

TCRdb keeps only in-frame clones here, not all; method: immunoSEQ multiplex PCR. The sample lists just over 150,000 clones, 84% seen once, with 9.8% in the top ten. The sequenced sample was peripheral blood. The sequence came from a woman in her 50s with acute or convalescent COVID-19.

CDR3 sequence reads: CASSPWDRSYEQYF. The CDR3 bases are TGCGCCAGCAGCCCTTGGGACAGAAGCTACGAGCAGTACTTC. V and J are TRBV5-1 and TRBJ2-7; 7 bases align to TRBD1. Germline CDR1 and CDR2: SGHRS and YFSETQ. J was trimmed by 3 bases and V by 4 bases; bases with no gene match: 7. There are 14 residues in the CDR3. Based on the CDR3 plus reference TRBV5-1 and TRBJ2-7, the full variable domain is KAGVTQTPRYLIKTRGQQVTLSCSPISGHRSVSWYQQTPGQGLQFLFEYFSETQRNKGNFPGRFSGRQFSNSRSEMNVSTLELGDSALYLCASSPWDRSYEQYFGPGTRLTVT.